The clone carrying this T cell receptor (beta chain) was found once. This sample was included in a study of blood T cell repertoires in COVID-19. For the study at large: The United States, Italy and Spain supplied acute and convalescent COVID-19 samples. T cells, B-cell-depleted T cells, or PBMCs supplied cDNA or gDNA.

Generated by immunoSEQ multiplex PCR, the TCRdb table keeps only in-frame clones and is missing some. The repertoire holds over 75,000 clones, with about 91% as singletons. V dropped 5 bases and J dropped 5; count of bases not matched to a gene: 9. Germline lookup yields CDR1 LNHDA and CDR2 SQIVND (reference sequence). CDR3 length equals 15 residues. Sequenced input: peripheral blood. This TCR was recovered from a human donor with active COVID-19. The donor label of this sample is uncertain. This sequence joins TRBV19 and TRBJ2-3; TRBD1 matches at 8 bases. CDR3 bases: TGTGCCAGTAGTTTGTCAGGGGGCGCGGGAGATACGCAGTATTTT. It yields the protein CASSLSGGAGDTQYF.